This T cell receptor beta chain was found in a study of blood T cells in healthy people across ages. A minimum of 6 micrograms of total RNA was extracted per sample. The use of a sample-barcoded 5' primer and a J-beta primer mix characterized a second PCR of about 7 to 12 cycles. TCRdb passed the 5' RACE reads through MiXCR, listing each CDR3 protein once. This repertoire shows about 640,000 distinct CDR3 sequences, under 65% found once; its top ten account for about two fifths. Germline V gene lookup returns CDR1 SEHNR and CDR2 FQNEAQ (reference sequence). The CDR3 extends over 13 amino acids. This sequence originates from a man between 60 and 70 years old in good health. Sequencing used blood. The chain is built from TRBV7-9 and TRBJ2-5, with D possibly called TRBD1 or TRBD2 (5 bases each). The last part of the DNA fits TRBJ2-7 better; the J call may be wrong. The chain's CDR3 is CASSMGRGYEQYF. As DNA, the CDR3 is TGTGCCAGCAGCATGGGACGGGGTTACGAGCAGTACTTC.